What follows are 8 T cell receptor beta chains derived from one specimen sequenced in a study of cytotoxic CD8 clonotypes in ibrutinib-treated CLL. TCRdb's copy holds only in-frame clones and misses some; the assay was immunoSEQ multiplex PCR. The sample includes about 140,000 clones, 80% of them seen just once. The material sequenced was PBMCs, taken after 36 months of ibrutinib treatment. All receptors come from a human donor with chronic lymphocytic leukemia.

This sequence joins TRBV15 and TRBJ1-3; D uncertain. V lost 1 base to trimming and J lost 0 bases, with 7 bases between them. Germline CDR1 is LNHNV and CDR2 is YYDKDF (reference sequence). This CDR3 is built from 15 residues. The CDR3 DNA reads as TGTGCCACCAGCAGAGCCTTCAGCTCTGGAAACACCATATATTTT. Protein product: CATSRAFSSGNTIYF.

The chain combines TRBV5-1 with TRBJ2-5; D may be TRBD1 (5 bases). Gene TRBJ2-7 matches the end of the DNA better, so the J call may be wrong. In germline, CDR1 is SGHRS, CDR2 YFSETQ. This CDR3 comprises 15 residues. CDR3 nucleotides: TGCGCCAGCAGCTTGGGGGCAGGGCGACCCTCCGAGCAGTACTTC. Its protein product is CASSLGAGRPSEQYF.

This chain connects TRBV7-2 to TRBJ1-2; 10 positions match TRBD1. The CDR3 extends over 16 amino acids. CDR1 SGHTA and CDR2 FQGNSA come from the germline V gene. J lost 4 bases, V lost 4 bases, and 9 bases had no gene match. CDR3 bases: TGTGCCAGCAGCTGGACAGGGGGGATCTATTCCTATGGCTACACCTTC. Residues: CASSWTGGIYSYGYTF. Filled out from reference TRBV7-2 and TRBJ1-2, the complete variable domain reads GAGVSQSPSNKVTEKGKDVELRCDPISGHTALYWYRQSLGQGLEFLIYFQGNSAPDKSGLPSDRFSAERTGGSVSTLTIQRTQQEDSAVYLCASSWTGGIYSYGYTFGSGTRLTVV.

This chain connects TRBV2 to TRBJ1-3, with 8 bases that match TRBD1. Germline V gene sequence: CDR1 SNHLY, CDR2 FYNNEI. The CDR3 length is 14 residues. V lost 6 bases, J lost 3 bases, and 4 bases stayed unmatched. CDR3 sequence reads: CASSRGRGGNTIYF. CDR3 DNA: TGTGCCAGCAGCAGGGGGCGCGGTGGAAACACCATATATTTT.

CDR3 loop: CASSSPGGGEKLFF. In DNA form, the CDR3 reads TGTGCCAGCAGTTCCCCAGGGGGGGGTGAAAAACTGTTTTTT. The rearrangement links TRBV28 to TRBJ1-4, with 7 positions matching TRBD1. Per germline, CDR1 MDHEN and CDR2 SYDVKM. The V segment lost 4 bases and the J segment 7 bases; nucleotides outside the gene matches: 6. The CDR3 extends over 14 amino acids.

The genes are TRBV2 and TRBJ1-1; 8 bases match TRBD1. J gave up 7 bases and V 8 bases, and 9 bases lay outside the gene matches. Germline CDR1 and CDR2: SNHLY and FYNNEI. This CDR3 is 13 amino acids long. This CDR3 is CASEGQGGIEAFF. The CDR3 nucleotides are TGTGCCAGCGAAGGACAGGGTGGAATTGAAGCTTTCTTT.

This chain links TRBV9 with TRBJ1-2; TRBD1 matches at 7 bases. CDR1 and CDR2 (germline): SGDLS, YYNGEE. This CDR3 spans 16 amino acids. The trim removed 0 bases at V and 3 bases at J, leaving 8 bases unmatched. This CDR3 is CASSVGPRGFDYGYTF. The CDR3 DNA reads TGTGCCAGCAGCGTAGGCCCCAGGGGGTTTGACTATGGCTACACCTTC.

The chain joins TRBV6-6 to TRBJ2-7, with TRBD2 identical over 7 bases. Trimming at V came to 6 bases and at J to 6 bases, leaving 14 bases not matched to a gene. CDR3 length equals 15 residues. Per germline, CDR1 MNHNY and CDR2 SVGAGI (reference sequence). CDR3 coding DNA: TGTGCCAGCAGCCTCAGACAGTCCGGGGGGTCCGAGCAGTACTTC. Its translation is CASSLRQSGGSEQYF.